The 20 T cell receptor beta chains in this list originate from one sample, sequenced in a study of cytomegalovirus exposure and HLA in healthy donors. It was with 60 Vbeta and 13 Jbeta primers that the PCR ran. Data came from immunoSEQ multiplex PCR; TCRdb stores just in-frame clones and leaves some out. There are about 180,000 clones in the sample; roughly 87% occur only once, and about 1.5% lies in the top ten. Sequencing input: PBMCs. These receptors came from a middle-aged man in good health and CMV-seronegative.

Notes on this clone: Different DNA sequences within this sample yield the same CDR3. The genes are TRBV7-8 and TRBJ2-5; no clear D gene. The germline V gene has CDR1 SGHVS and CDR2 FQNEAQ. The V and J ends lost 1 base and 4 bases respectively, with 7 bases between them. The CDR3 runs to 13 residues. The CDR3: CASSLGRGETQYF. In DNA form, the CDR3 reads TGTGCCAGCAGCTTAGGCCGAGGAGAGACCCAGTACTTC.

This clone turned up a few times. The J gene is TRBJ2-1, the V gene TRBV2; D call uncertain. The CDR3 is 12 amino acids. V was cut by 6 bases and J by 8 bases, with 11 bases left in between. CDR1 and CDR2 from the germline V gene are SNHLY and FYNNEI. CDR3 sequence reads: CASRRQSDEQFF. In DNA form, the CDR3 reads TGTGCCAGCAGACGCCAAAGCGATGAGCAGTTCTTC.

The chain links TRBV6-5 to TRBJ1-2; TRBD1 aligns across 7 bases. Germline V gene lookup returns CDR1 MNHEY and CDR2 SVGAGI. The V and J ends lost 2 bases and 5 bases, in that order; junction bases with no gene match: 5. The CDR3 has 14 amino acids. Here the CDR3 DNA reads TGTGCCAGCAGTTACCCGGGACAGCCATATGGCTACACCTTC. Translating it yields CASSYPGQPYGYTF.

The rearrangement links TRBV27 to TRBJ2-1; 8 bases match TRBD2. V was pared by 7 bases and J by 9 bases, with 17 bases of the junction left unmatched. The germline V gene encodes CDR1 MNHEY and CDR2 SMNVEV (reference sequence). This CDR3 spans 16 amino acids. Written as DNA, the CDR3 is TGTGCCAGCATCCCTGGATGGGGACTAGGATCCGGTGAGCAGTTCTTC. It is translated as CASIPGWGLGSGEQFF.

J is TRBJ1-3 and V is TRBV5-1; weak D call: TRBD1 (5 bases). The germline V and J ends were trimmed by 3 bases and 4 bases, with 11 bases remaining between them. Per germline, CDR1 SGHRS and CDR2 YFSETQ. The CDR3 spans 14 residues. CDR3 coding DNA: TGCGCCAGCAGCTATGGGGCCTCGGGAAACACCATATATTTT. This gives the protein CASSYGASGNTIYF.

Comment on this clone: The sample holds other DNA sequences that translate to the same CDR3. J is TRBJ2-1 and V is TRBV5-4; TRBD1 matches at 8 bases. The germline V gene has CDR1 SGHNT and CDR2 YYREEE (reference sequence). This CDR3 region has 15 residues. With V trimmed by 4 bases and J by 2 bases, 5 bases remained unmatched. This chain's CDR3 is CASSLRTGTYNEQFF. The CDR3, as DNA: TGTGCCAGCAGCCTACGGACAGGGACCTACAATGAGCAGTTCTTC.

The V and J genes are TRBV5-1 and TRBJ1-2, with D unresolved. This CDR3 contains 14 residues. V dropped 0 bases and J dropped 4 bases, with 10 bases sitting between them. CDR1 SGHRS and CDR2 YFSETQ come from the germline V gene. The DNA for the CDR3 is TGCGCCAGCAGCTTGGTAACCGAGGGCTATGGCTACACCTTC. Its translation is CASSLVTEGYGYTF. The variable domain in full, completed from reference TRBV5-1 and TRBJ1-2, reads KAGVTQTPRYLIKTRGQQVTLSCSPISGHRSVSWYQQTPGQGLQFLFEYFSETQRNKGNFPGRFSGRQFSNSRSEMNVSTLELGDSALYLCASSLVTEGYGYTFGSGTRLTVV.

This clone was detected only once. The chain carries TRBV7-2 and TRBJ2-3; tentative D call: TRBD1 (6 bases). Germline-derived CDR1 and CDR2 are SGHTA and FQGNSA. CDR3 length equals 15 residues. V lost 5 bases and J 3 bases, leaving 15 bases between the germline ends. The CDR3 is CASSAQQGATDTQYF. The DNA for the CDR3 is TGTGCCAGCAGCGCGCAACAGGGTGCGACAGATACGCAGTATTTT.

The chain carries TRBV5-6 and TRBJ2-2; maybe TRBD2 (5 bases). This CDR3 contains 16 residues. Per the germline V gene, CDR1 is SGHDT and CDR2 is YYEEEE. V was cut by 3 bases and J by 7 bases, with 19 bases left in between. CDR3 in DNA: TGTGCCAGCAGCTCCCCGGCTGGGAGAAGTGGCGGGGAGCTGTTTTTT. Its translation is CASSSPAGRSGGELFF. Based on the CDR3 plus reference TRBV5-6 and TRBJ2-2, the full variable domain is DAGVTQSPTHLIKTRGQQVTLRCSPKSGHDTVSWYQQALGQGPQFIFQYYEEEERQRGNFPDRFSGHQFPNYSSELNVNALLLGDSALYLCASSSPAGRSGGELFFGEGSRLTVL.

The chain recombines TRBV18 with TRBJ2-7, with 14 bases aligning to TRBD2. Losses at the gene ends were 5 bases for V and 7 bases for J; bases not matched to a gene: 10. CDR3 length: 16 amino acids. The V gene's germline CDR1 is KGHSH and CDR2 LQKENI. The CDR3 protein is CASSSSGTSGGLEQYF. The CDR3 DNA reads TGTGCCAGCTCATCATCCGGGACTAGCGGGGGCTTAGAGCAGTACTTC.

This clone was counted a few times. The V gene is TRBV27, the J gene TRBJ2-7; possible D gene TRBD1, 6 bases. This CDR3 comprises 12 residues. Germline V gene data show CDR1 as MNHEY and CDR2 as SMNVEV (reference sequence). Trimming removed 8 bases from V and 3 bases from J, with 11 bases in between. Here the CDR3 DNA reads TGTGCCAGCGGGGGCCCGTACTACGAGCAGTACTTC. This gives the protein CASGGPYYEQYF.

The V and J genes are TRBV4-1 and TRBJ1-5, with 7 bases identical to TRBD1. This CDR3 spans 16 amino acids. Germline lookup yields CDR1 MGHRA and CDR2 YSYEKL. Unmatched junction bases numbered 6, after V lost 4 bases and J lost 0 bases. CDR3 DNA sequence: TGCGCCAGCAGCCCTGAGACAGGGACTAGCAATCAGCCCCAGCATTTT. Protein: CASSPETGTSNQPQHF.

The chain links TRBV5-1 to TRBJ1-1; D unresolved. The V end lost 0 bases, the J end lost 4 bases, and 13 bases lay between the germline ends. Looked up from germline, CDR1 is SGHRS and CDR2 is YFSETQ. The CDR3 runs 15 residues. The CDR3 bases are TGCGCCAGCAGCTTGGAGTCCCTACGGAGCACTGAAGCTTTCTTT. Residues: CASSLESLRSTEAFF.

The genes are TRBV27 and TRBJ1-1; D unclear. There are 13 residues in the CDR3. Trimming left V 3 bases short and J 1 base short, with 6 bases between. The germline V gene encodes CDR1 MNHEY and CDR2 SMNVEV (reference sequence). As DNA, the CDR3 is TGTGCCAGCAGTTTGGCAGGGAACACTGAAGCTTTCTTT. It specifies CASSLAGNTEAFF.

The chain combines TRBV5-4 with TRBJ1-6; 8 positions agree with TRBD1. CDR1 and CDR2 (germline): SGHNT, YYREEE (reference sequence). The junction had 6 bases not matched to a gene; V was cut back by 0 bases and J by 7 bases. The CDR3 consists of 16 residues. The CDR3 region is CASSLGSGQVNSPLHF. The CDR3 DNA reads TGTGCCAGCAGCTTGGGTTCGGGACAGGTGAATTCACCCCTCCACTTT.

The rearrangement joins TRBV6-1 to TRBJ2-7, with 7 bases fitting TRBD2. This CDR3 comprises 15 residues. Germline loops: CDR1 MNHNS, CDR2 SASEGT. J gave up 3 bases and V 4 bases, and 9 bases lay outside the gene matches. The DNA for the CDR3 is TGTGCCAGCAGTGTCCCCGGACTAGAAGACTACGAGCAGTACTTC. It yields the protein CASSVPGLEDYEQYF.

This chain joins TRBV5-1 and TRBJ1-2; weak D call: TRBD1 (6 bases). Germline V gene data show CDR1 as SGHRS and CDR2 as YFSETQ. The V end was cut by 4 bases, the J end by 8 bases, with 18 bases between. The CDR3 has 14 residues. This CDR3 is CASSGSGQRGGYTF. The CDR3, as DNA: TGCGCCAGCAGCGGGTCGGGACAACGTGGCGGCTACACCTTC.

This clone was seen once. The chain combines TRBV28 with TRBJ1-2; 7 nucleotides align to TRBD1. In germline, CDR1 is MDHEN, CDR2 SYDVKM. The CDR3 consists of 14 residues. The J segment lost 9 bases and the V segment lost 4 bases, leaving 11 bases of the junction unmatched. The DNA for the CDR3 is TGTGCCAGCAGTTCCCCCGACAGGGTGCAAAGCTACACCTTC. This codes for CASSSPDRVQSYTF.

The chain employs TRBV18 and TRBJ1-4; D may be TRBD1 (5 bases). Trimming shortened V by 1 base and J by 7 bases, and 16 bases separated the two germline ends. CDR3 length equals 16 residues. The germline V gene has CDR1 KGHSH and CDR2 LQKENI. CDR3 region: CASSPQTGDGGEKLFF. CDR3 bases: TGTGCCAGCTCACCACAGACGGGGGATGGGGGTGAAAAACTGTTTTTT. Full variable domain (missing parts from reference TRBV18 and TRBJ1-4): NAGVMQNPRHLVRRRGQEARLRCSPMKGHSHVYWYRQLPEEGLKFMVYLQKENIIDESGMPKERFSAEFPKEGPSILRIQQVVRGDSAAYFCASSPQTGDGGEKLFFGSGTQLSVL.

This chain links TRBV2 with TRBJ1-2, with D tentatively TRBD1 (6 bases). The CDR3 loop spans 13 amino acids. Germline CDR1 reads SNHLY; CDR2 reads FYNNEI. V was pared by 8 bases and J by 5 bases, with 15 bases between. CDR3 nucleotide sequence: TGTGCCAGCGTAGACAGGTGGGGGTATGGCTACACCTTC. Protein: CASVDRWGYGYTF.